This T cell receptor (beta chain) stems from a study of shared clonotypes between healthy human individuals. The protocol was immunoSEQ multiplex PCR, while the TCRdb copy is restricted to in-frame clones and leaves out a portion. Counted here are 600,000 to 750,000 clones, approximately 79% occurring once; the ten biggest clones make up less than 2%. The CDR3 extends over 15 amino acids. The V gene's germline CDR1 is MDHEN and CDR2 SYDVKM. Between the trimmed V and J ends, which lost 0 bases and 7 bases, there was a span of 13 bases. Healthy and HIV-negative, the adult donors had no recent acute infections or vaccinations. The count of this clone is one.

The source is a woman aged 25 to 39 in good health. The V and J genes are TRBV28 and TRBJ1-5; weak D call: TRBD1 (6 bases). What was sequenced was memory CD4+ T cells sorted from blood. Subset in this sample: CD45RA-negative fraction. DNA of the CDR3: TGTGCCAGCAGTTTATGGTCAGGGGCGGGGCAGCCCCAGCATTTT. It is translated as CASSLWSGAGQPQHF.